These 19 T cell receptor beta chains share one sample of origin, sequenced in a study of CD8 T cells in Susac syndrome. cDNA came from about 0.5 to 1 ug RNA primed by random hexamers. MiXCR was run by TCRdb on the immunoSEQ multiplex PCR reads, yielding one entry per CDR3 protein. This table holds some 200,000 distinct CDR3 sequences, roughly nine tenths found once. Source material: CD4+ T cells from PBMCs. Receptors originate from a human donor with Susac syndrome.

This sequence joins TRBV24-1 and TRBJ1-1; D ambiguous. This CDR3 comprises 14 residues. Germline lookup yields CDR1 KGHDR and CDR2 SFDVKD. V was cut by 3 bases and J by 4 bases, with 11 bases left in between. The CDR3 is CATSDPESGTEAFF. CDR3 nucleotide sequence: TGTGCCACCAGTGATCCTGAGAGTGGCACTGAAGCTTTCTTT.

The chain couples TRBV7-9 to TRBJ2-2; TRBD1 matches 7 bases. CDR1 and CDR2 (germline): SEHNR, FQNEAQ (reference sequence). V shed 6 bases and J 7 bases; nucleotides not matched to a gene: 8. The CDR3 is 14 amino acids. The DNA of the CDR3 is TGTGCCAGCAGTATCCGACAGGGCAGCGGGGAGCTGTTTTTT. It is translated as CASSIRQGSGELFF.

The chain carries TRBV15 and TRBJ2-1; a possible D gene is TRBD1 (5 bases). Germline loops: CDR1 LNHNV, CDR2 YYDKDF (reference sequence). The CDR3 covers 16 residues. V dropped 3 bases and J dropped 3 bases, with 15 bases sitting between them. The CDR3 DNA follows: TGTGCCACCAGCAGTGTAGGGCAGGGCAACTACAATGAGCAGTTCTTC. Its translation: CATSSVGQGNYNEQFF.

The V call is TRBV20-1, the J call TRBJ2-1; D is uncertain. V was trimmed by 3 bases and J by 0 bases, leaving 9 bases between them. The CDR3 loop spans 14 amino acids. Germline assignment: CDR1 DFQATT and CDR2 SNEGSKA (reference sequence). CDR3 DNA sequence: TGCAGTGCTAGTAGCATAAGCTCCTACAATGAGCAGTTCTTC. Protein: CSASSISSYNEQFF.

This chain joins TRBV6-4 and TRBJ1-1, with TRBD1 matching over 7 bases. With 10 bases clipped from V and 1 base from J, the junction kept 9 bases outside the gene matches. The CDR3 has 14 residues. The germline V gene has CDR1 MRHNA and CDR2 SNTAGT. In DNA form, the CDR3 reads TGTGCCACCCGAATAGCAGGGGGGAACACTGAAGCTTTCTTT. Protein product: CATRIAGGNTEAFF.

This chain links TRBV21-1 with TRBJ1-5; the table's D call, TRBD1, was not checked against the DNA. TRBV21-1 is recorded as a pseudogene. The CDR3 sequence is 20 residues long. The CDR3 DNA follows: TGTGCCAGCAGCAAAGGGCAAAACAGGGTAGGCGGGGATAGCAATCAGCCCCAGCATTTT. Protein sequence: CASSKGQNRVGGDSNQPQHF.

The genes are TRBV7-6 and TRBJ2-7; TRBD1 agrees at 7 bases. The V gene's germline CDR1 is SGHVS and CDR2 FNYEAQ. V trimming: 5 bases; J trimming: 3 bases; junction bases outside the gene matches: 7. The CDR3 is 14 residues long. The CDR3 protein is CASSDRDSFYEQYF. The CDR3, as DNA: TGTGCCAGCAGCGATCGGGACAGTTTCTACGAGCAGTACTTC.

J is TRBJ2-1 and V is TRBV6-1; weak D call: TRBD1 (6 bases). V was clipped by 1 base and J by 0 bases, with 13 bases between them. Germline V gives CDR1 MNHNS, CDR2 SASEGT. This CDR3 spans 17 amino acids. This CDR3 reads CASSEVPGQSSYNEQFF. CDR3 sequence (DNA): TGTGCCAGCAGTGAAGTCCCCGGACAGTCCTCCTACAATGAGCAGTTCTTC.

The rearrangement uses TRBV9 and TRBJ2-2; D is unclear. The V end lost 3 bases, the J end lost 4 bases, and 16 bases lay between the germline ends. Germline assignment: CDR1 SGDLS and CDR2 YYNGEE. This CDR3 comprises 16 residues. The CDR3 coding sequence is TGTGCCAGCAGCGCCGGCAGGAACCCGAGCACCGGGGAGCTGTTTTTT. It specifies CASSAGRNPSTGELFF. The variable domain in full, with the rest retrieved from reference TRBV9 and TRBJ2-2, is DSGVTQTPKHLITATGQRVTLRCSPRSGDLSVYWYQQSLDQGLQFLIQYYNGEERAKGNILERFSAQQFPDLHSELNLSSLELGDSALYFCASSAGRNPSTGELFFGEGSRLTVL.

For the CDR3, the DNA is TGTGCCATCAGTGAGGGACAGGCCTCCTCCTACGAGCAGTACTTC. Translating gives CAISEGQASSYEQYF. The chain carries TRBV10-3 and TRBJ2-7; TRBD1 aligns across 7 bases. The CDR3 length is 15 residues. V shed 2 bases, J shed 0 bases, and the junction held 4 bases outside the gene matches. Germline assignment: CDR1 ENHRY and CDR2 SYGVKD.

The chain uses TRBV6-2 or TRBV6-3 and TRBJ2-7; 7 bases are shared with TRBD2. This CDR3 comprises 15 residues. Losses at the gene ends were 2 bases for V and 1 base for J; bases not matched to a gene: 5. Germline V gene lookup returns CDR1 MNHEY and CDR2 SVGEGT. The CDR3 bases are TGTGCCAGCAGTTACAGAGCGGGGCAGTCCTACGAGCAGTACTTC. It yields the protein CASSYRAGQSYEQYF.

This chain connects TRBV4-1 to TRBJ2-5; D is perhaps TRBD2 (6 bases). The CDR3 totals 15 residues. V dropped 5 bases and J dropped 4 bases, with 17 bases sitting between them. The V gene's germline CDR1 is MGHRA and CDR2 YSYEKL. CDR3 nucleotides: TGCGCCAGCAGCGGCGGGGTTAGGGGAGGAGAGACCCAGTACTTC. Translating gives CASSGGVRGGETQYF.

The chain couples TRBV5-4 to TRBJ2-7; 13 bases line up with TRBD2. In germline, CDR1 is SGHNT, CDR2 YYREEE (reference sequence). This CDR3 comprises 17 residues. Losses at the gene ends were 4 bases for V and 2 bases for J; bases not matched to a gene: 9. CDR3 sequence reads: CASSRGLAGRVPYEQYF. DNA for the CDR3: TGTGCCAGCAGCCGGGGACTAGCGGGGCGTGTACCCTACGAGCAGTACTTC.

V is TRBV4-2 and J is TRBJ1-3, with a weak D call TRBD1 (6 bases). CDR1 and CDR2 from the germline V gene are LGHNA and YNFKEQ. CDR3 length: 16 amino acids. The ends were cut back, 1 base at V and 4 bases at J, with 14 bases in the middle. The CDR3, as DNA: TGTGCCAGCAGCCAAGGGCGGACAGTGATCGGAAACACCATATATTTT. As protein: CASSQGRTVIGNTIYF.

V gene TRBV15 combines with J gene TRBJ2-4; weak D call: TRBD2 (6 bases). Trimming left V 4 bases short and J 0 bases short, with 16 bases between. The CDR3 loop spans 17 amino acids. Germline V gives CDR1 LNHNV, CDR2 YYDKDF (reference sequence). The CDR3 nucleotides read TGTGCCACCAGCACCCGACTAGGGCTTCTAGCCAAAAACATTCAGTACTTC. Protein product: CATSTRLGLLAKNIQYF. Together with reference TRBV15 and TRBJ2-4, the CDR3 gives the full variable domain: DAMVIQNPRYQVTQFGKPVTLSCSQTLNHNVMYWYQQKSSQAPKLLFHYYDKDFNNEADTPDNFQSRRPNTSFCFLDIRSPGLGDTAMYLCATSTRLGLLAKNIQYFGAGTRLSVL.

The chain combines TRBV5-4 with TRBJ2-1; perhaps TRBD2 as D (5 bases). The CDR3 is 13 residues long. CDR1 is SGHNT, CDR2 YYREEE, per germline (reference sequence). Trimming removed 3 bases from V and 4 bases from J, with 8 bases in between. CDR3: CASSSGFYNEQFF. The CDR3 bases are TGTGCCAGCAGCTCGGGATTTTACAATGAGCAGTTCTTC.

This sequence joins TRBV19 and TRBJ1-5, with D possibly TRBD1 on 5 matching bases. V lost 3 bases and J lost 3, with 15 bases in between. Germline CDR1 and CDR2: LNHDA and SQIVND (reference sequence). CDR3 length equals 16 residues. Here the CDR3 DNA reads TGTGCCAGTAGTATGGGGGGTTCGGGAAACAATCAGCCCCAGCATTTT. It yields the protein CASSMGGSGNNQPQHF. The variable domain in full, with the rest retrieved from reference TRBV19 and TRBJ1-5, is DGGITQSPKYLFRKEGQNVTLSCEQNLNHDAMYWYRQDPGQGLRLIYYSQIVNDFQKGDIAEGYSVSREKKESFPLTVTSAQKNPTAFYLCASSMGGSGNNQPQHFGDGTRLSIL.

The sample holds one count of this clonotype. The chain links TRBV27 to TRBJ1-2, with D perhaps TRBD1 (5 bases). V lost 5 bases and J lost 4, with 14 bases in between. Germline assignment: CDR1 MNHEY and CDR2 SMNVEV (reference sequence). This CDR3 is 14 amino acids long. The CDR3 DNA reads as TGTGCCAGCAGTCCCGAGACAGAAATCTATGGCTACACCTTC. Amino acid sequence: CASSPETEIYGYTF.

The CDR3 region has the DNA TGCGCCAGCAGCCCGGCGGACCGATCAGATACGCAGTATTTT. Amino acids: CASSPADRSDTQYF. The V gene is TRBV5-1, the J gene TRBJ2-3; D remains unclear. Germline lookup yields CDR1 SGHRS and CDR2 YFSETQ. The CDR3 runs to 14 residues. Trimming removed 4 bases at V and 4 bases at J, with 13 bases between. Using reference TRBV5-1 and TRBJ2-3 for the parts outside the CDR3, the full variable domain is KAGVTQTPRYLIKTRGQQVTLSCSPISGHRSVSWYQQTPGQGLQFLFEYFSETQRNKGNFPGRFSGRQFSNSRSEMNVSTLELGDSALYLCASSPADRSDTQYFGPGTRLTVL.